This T cell receptor beta chain was profiled in a study of shared clonotypes between healthy human individuals. Assay: immunoSEQ multiplex PCR; the TCRdb copy retains only in-frame clones and omits some. This table has roughly 2.1 million clones, about 93% appearing once. Naive CD8 cells, CD45RO-negative and positively selected for CCR7, excluded terminally differentiated effector memory CD45RA+ cells. The CDR3 runs 16 residues. The trim removed 7 bases at V and 5 bases at J, leaving 13 bases unmatched. In germline, CDR1 is MDHEN, CDR2 SYDVKM. Material for sequencing was naive CD8+ T cells from PBMCs. The receptor was derived from a man between 18 and 29 years old in good health. Some clones in this sample may be carry-over from other donors' samples. V usage is TRBV28 and J usage is TRBJ2-2, with TRBD2 matching over 7 bases. CDR3 DNA: TGTGCCAGCAACACACCCGGGGGGAGTTGGACCGGGGAGCTGTTTTTT. The encoded protein is CASNTPGGSWTGELFF. The full variable domain, completed using reference TRBV28 and TRBJ2-2, is DVKVTQSSRYLVKRTGEKVFLECVQDMDHENMFWYRQDPGLGLRLIYFSYDVKMKEKGDIPEGYSVSREKKERFSLILESASTNQTSMYLCASNTPGGSWTGELFFGEGSRLTVL.